This is a list of T cell receptor beta chains from one sample in a study of vaccination and CD4 T cells after COVID-19. No antigen is known for these receptors. Each CDR3 protein is one row after TCRdb ran MiXCR on the PCR reads. The table shows tens of thousands of distinct CDR3 sequences, with over 50% occurring only once. The sample consisted of CD4+ T cells from blood, cultured in vitro. The receptor set was obtained from a human donor who had recovered from COVID-19. Each CDR3 is given with its conserved first and last residue. The D gene is left open where the match is weak. The size of a clone is reported for some rows only, either as once, few or many, or as a class for expanded clones.

NA | NA | TRBJ1-1 | TRBV27 | TGTGCCAGCAGCTTAGCCAGGGGACCGACTGAAGCTTTCTTT | CASSLARGPTEAFF
few | NA | TRBJ1-2 | TRBV6-5 | TGTGCCAGCAGTTACGGCCACGATTATGGCTACACCTTC | CASSYGHDYGYTF
NA | NA | TRBJ1-6 | TRBV6-5 | TGTGCCAGCAGTTACTTTCGTCGGACAGCTAATAATTCACCCCTCCACTTT | CASSYFRRTANNSPLHF
few | NA | TRBJ1-5 | TRBV7-2 | TGTGCCAGCAGCGCCGACAGGTACAATCAGCCCCAGCATTTT | CASSADRYNQPQHF
NA | NA | TRBJ2-2 | TRBV29-1 | TGCAGCGTCACAGGGACTTCGAACACCGGGGAGCTGTTTTTT | CSVTGTSNTGELFF
NA | NA | TRBJ2-3 | TRBV10-3 | TGTGCCATCAGCGACCCTGGTGGCAGGGTTGGCACAGATACGCAGTATTTT | CAISDPGGRVGTDTQYF
NA | TRBD2 | TRBJ2-2 | TRBV19 | TGTGCCACCGAGACTAGCGGGGTTAACACCGGGGAGCTGTTTTTT | CATETSGVNTGELFF
once | TRBD2 | TRBJ2-5 | TRBV20-1 | TGCAGTGCTCAGACTAGCGGGGCCCAAGAGACCCAGTACTTC | CSAQTSGAQETQYF
once | NA | TRBJ2-3 | TRBV20-1 | TGCAGTGCTAGAGAACAACTAGCAATAGATACGCAGTATTTT | CSAREQLAIDTQYF
NA | TRBD1 | TRBJ1-1 | TRBV9 | TGTGCCAGCAGCGTAGATAGCAGGGGGACTGAAGCTTTCTTT | CASSVDSRGTEAFF
NA | NA | TRBJ1-5 | TRBV2 | TGTGCCAGCAGTGAGGATACAGGGTATTTGAATCAGCCCCAGCATTTT | CASSEDTGYLNQPQHF
NA | NA | TRBJ2-7 | TRBV7-9 | TGTGCCAGCAGCACCTCGGGGCAGGGCAAAGCAACCTACGAGCAGTACTTC | CASSTSGQGKATYEQYF
NA | NA | TRBJ1-5 | TRBV2 | TGTGCCAGCAGTGAGGACAGTGTAGGTTTGGAGCCCCAGCATTTT | CASSEDSVGLEPQHF
once | NA | TRBJ1-1 | TRBV12-3/TRBV12-4 | TGTGCCAGCAGCCTATTACCCACTGAAGCTTTCTTT | CASSLLPTEAFF
NA | NA | TRBJ1-2 | TRBV6-1 | TGTGCCAGCAGCCAACAGACTAACTATGGCTACACCTTC | CASSQQTNYGYTF
NA | TRBD1 | TRBJ1-2 | TRBV30 | TGTGCCTCCAGGACAGGATCTAACTATGGCTACACCTTC | CASRTGSNYGYTF
NA | NA | TRBJ1-1 | TRBV28 | TGTGCCAGCAGCCTGGGGGGGCTACGAGGAACTGAAGCTTTCTTT | CASSLGGLRGTEAFF
NA | NA | TRBJ2-5 | TRBV7-2 | TGTGCCAGCAGCTTAAGGGGCGCCCGACTAGGAGAGACCCAGTACTTC | CASSLRGARLGETQYF
NA | TRBD2 | TRBJ2-5 | TRBV7-2 | TGTGCCAGCAGCCTTACCCCAGCGGGAGGGGAGGAGACCCAGTACTTC | CASSLTPAGGEETQYF
NA | NA | TRBJ2-6 | TRBV6-5 | TGTGCCAGCAGTTACTCGATGACCAACTCTGGGGCCAACGTCCTGACTTTC | CASSYSMTNSGANVLTF
few | NA | TRBJ1-2 | TRBV11-2 | TGTGCCAGCAGCTTAGATCGCAGCTATGGCTACACCTTC | CASSLDRSYGYTF
NA | NA | TRBJ1-6 | TRBV27 | TGTGCCAGCAGTTTACAGGGTAATTCACCCCTCCACTTT | CASSLQGNSPLHF
NA | NA | TRBJ2-5 | TRBV20-1 | TGCAGTGCTAGAGATCAGTTGGAGACCCAGTACTTC | CSARDQLETQYF
few | NA | TRBJ2-2 | TRBV10-3 | TGTGCCAGCAGTAAACAGGTCTACGGGGAGCTGTTTTTT | CASSKQVYGELFF
NA | NA | TRBJ2-5 | TRBV15 | TGTGCCACCAGCAGGGGGGTCTTTGAAGAGACCCAGTACTTC | CATSRGVFEETQYF
NA | TRBD1 | TRBJ1-1 | TRBV19 | TGTGCCAGTAGTATAGATTATACAGGGGACACTGAAGCTTTCTTT | CASSIDYTGDTEAFF
NA | NA | TRBJ2-5 | TRBV12-3/TRBV12-4 | TGTGCCAGCCGGGGGGCCGGAGAGACCCAGTACTTC | CASRGAGETQYF
NA | NA | TRBJ1-1 | TRBV10-3 | TGTGCCATCAGTGAGGCCAGCAGCGGGGGGTACACTGAAGCTTTCTTT | CAISEASSGGYTEAFF
once | NA | TRBJ2-5 | TRBV6-1 | TGTGCCAGCGGTCGGGGCCAAGAGACCCAGTACTTC | CASGRGQETQYF
NA | NA | TRBJ1-5 | TRBV19 | TGTGCCAGTAGTAGAGAAGAAGGCGGTAAGCAACAGCCCCAGCATTTT | CASSREEGGKQQPQHF
NA | NA | TRBJ1-1 | TRBV7-9 | TGTGCCAGCAGGTCAAAGAACGGCACTGAAGCTTTCTTT | CASRSKNGTEAFF
NA | NA | TRBJ2-3 | TRBV15 | TGTGCCACCAGCAGAGAGGGCGGGACACACACAGATACGCAGTATTTT | CATSREGGTHTDTQYF
NA | NA | TRBJ1-1 | TRBV20-1 | TGCAGTGCTAGAGATCTCGGGCTCATGAACACTGAAGCTTTCTTT | CSARDLGLMNTEAFF
NA | NA | TRBJ1-6 | TRBV7-2 | TGTGCCAGCAGCTTCCGGGGGGAGCGAGCCCTCCACTTT | CASSFRGERALHF
NA | TRBD2 | TRBJ2-3 | TRBV20-1 | TGCAGTGCTAGAGATATCCTAGCGGGGCTCACAGATACGCAGTATTTT | CSARDILAGLTDTQYF
NA | NA | TRBJ1-6 | TRBV7-6 | TGTGCCAGCAGCTTCCTTAGCGCCTATAATTCACCCCTCCACTTT | CASSFLSAYNSPLHF
NA | TRBD1 | TRBJ1-4 | TRBV19 | TGTGCCAGTAGTACTGTGGGACAGGGTGGTGAAAAACTGTTTTTT | CASSTVGQGGEKLFF
NA | TRBD2 | TRBJ2-7 | TRBV28 | TGTGCCAGCAGTGGAGGGGCTAGCGGTTCGTACGAGCAGTACTTC | CASSGGASGSYEQYF
few | NA | TRBJ1-2 | TRBV7-2 | TGTGCCAGCAGCTTAGGCTCGTTTGGGAGCTATGGCTACACCTTC | CASSLGSFGSYGYTF
NA | TRBD1 | TRBJ1-1 | TRBV28 | TGTGCCAGCAGTTTCCCCCTAGGGACAGGGAACACTGAAGCTTTCTTT | CASSFPLGTGNTEAFF
NA | NA | TRBJ2-3 | TRBV20-1 | TGCAGTGCAGAGGACGGGAAAGGGGCAGATACGCAGTATTTT | CSAEDGKGADTQYF
NA | TRBD1 | TRBJ1-1 | TRBV19 | TGTGCCAGTAGCTTACCCGGGACAGGGGTGACTGAAGCTTTCTTT | CASSLPGTGVTEAFF
NA | NA | TRBJ1-2 | TRBV6-2/TRBV6-3 | TGTGCCAGCAGTTACAGGTCCAGTGTGGGCTCTGGCTACACCTTC | CASSYRSSVGSGYTF
NA | TRBD2 | TRBJ2-1 | TRBV7-3 | TGTGCCAGCAGCTTAAGAGGCGCTAGCGGGGGGTACAATGAGCAGTTCTTC | CASSLRGASGGYNEQFF
few | NA | TRBJ1-1 | TRBV7-2 | TGTGCCAGCAGCCCGGCCGCCCGACAACCTGAAGCTTTCTTT | CASSPAARQPEAFF
few | NA | TRBJ2-5 | TRBV6-2/TRBV6-3 | TGTGCCAGCAGTTACCTGGGGGGAAGGGGGACCCAGTACTTC | CASSYLGGRGTQYF
NA | NA | TRBJ2-3 | TRBV7-2 | TGTGCCAGCAACTTAGCCGGAATAAGCACAGATACGCAGTATTTT | CASNLAGISTDTQYF
NA | NA | TRBJ1-5 | TRBV11-3 | TGTGCCAGCAGCTTAAATTCAGAGTATGGTCAGCCCCAGCATTTT | CASSLNSEYGQPQHF